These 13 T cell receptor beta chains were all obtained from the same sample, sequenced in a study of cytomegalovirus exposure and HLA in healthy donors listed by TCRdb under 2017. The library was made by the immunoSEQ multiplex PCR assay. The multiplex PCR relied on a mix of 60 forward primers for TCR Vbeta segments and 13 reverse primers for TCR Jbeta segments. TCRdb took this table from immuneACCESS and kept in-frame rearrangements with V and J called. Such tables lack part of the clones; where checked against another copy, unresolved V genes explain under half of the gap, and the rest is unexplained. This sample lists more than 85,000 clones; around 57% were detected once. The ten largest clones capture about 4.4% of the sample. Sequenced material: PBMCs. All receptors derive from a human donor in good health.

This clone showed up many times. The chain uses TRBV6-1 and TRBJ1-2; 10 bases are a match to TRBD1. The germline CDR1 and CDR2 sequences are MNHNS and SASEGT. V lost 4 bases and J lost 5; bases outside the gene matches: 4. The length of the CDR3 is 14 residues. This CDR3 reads CASSVSGQGYGYTF. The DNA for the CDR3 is TGTGCCAGCAGTGTATCGGGACAGGGGTATGGCTACACCTTC.

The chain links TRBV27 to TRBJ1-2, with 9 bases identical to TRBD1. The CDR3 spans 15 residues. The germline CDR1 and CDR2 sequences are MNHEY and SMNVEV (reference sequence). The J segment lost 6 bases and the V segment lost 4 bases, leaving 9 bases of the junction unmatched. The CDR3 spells CASSSVVTGGNGYTF. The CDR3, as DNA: TGTGCCAGCAGTTCCGTCGTTACAGGGGGCAATGGCTACACCTTC.

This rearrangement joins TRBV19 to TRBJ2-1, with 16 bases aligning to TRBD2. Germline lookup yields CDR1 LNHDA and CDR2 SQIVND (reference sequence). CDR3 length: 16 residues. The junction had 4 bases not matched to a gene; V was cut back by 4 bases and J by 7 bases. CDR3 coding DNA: TGTGCCAGTAGTACCCCGGGACTAGCGGGAGGGAATGAGCAGTTCTTC. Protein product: CASSTPGLAGGNEQFF.

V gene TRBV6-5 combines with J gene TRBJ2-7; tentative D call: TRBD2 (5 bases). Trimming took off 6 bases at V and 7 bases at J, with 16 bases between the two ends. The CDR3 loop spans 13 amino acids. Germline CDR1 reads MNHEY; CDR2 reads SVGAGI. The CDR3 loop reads CASSTGVYGEQYF. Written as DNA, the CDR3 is TGTGCCAGCAGCACCGGGGTATACGGAGAGCAGTACTTC.

The CDR3 bases are TGTGCCACCAGCAGAGGAGGCAGGGCCAACTCCTACGAGCAGTACTTC. Residues: CATSRGGRANSYEQYF. The V and J genes are TRBV15 and TRBJ2-7; tentative D call: TRBD1 (5 bases). The CDR3 length is 16 residues. Per the germline V gene, CDR1 is LNHNV and CDR2 is YYDKDF (reference sequence). With 1 base removed from V and 0 bases from J, the gap between germline ends came to 13 bases. Together with reference TRBV15 and TRBJ2-7, the CDR3 gives the full variable domain: DAMVIQNPRYQVTQFGKPVTLSCSQTLNHNVMYWYQQKSSQAPKLLFHYYDKDFNNEADTPDNFQSRRPNTSFCFLDIRSPGLGDTAMYLCATSRGGRANSYEQYFGPGTRLTVT.

CDR3 coding DNA: TGTGCCAGCAGTTACGGGCCGGGACAGACCTACGAGCAGTACTTC. The encoded protein is CASSYGPGQTYEQYF. This chain links TRBV6-5 with TRBJ2-7; 7 nucleotides agree with TRBD1. This CDR3 region has 15 residues. V was clipped by 2 bases and J by 2 bases; unmatched bases: 6. CDR1 is MNHEY and CDR2 is SVGAGI in the germline V gene.

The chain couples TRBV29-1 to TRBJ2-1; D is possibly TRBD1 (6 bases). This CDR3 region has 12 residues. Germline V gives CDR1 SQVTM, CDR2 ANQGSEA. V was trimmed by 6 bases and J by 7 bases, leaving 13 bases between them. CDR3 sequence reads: CSVQHRENEQFF. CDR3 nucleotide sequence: TGCAGCGTACAACACAGGGAAAATGAGCAGTTCTTC.

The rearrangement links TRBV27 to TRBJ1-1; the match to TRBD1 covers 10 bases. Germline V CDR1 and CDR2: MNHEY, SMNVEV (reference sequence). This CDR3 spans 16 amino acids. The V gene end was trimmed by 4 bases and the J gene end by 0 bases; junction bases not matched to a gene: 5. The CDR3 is CASSSLTGGLNTEAFF. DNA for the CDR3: TGTGCCAGCAGTTCCCTGACAGGGGGCTTGAACACTGAAGCTTTCTTT.

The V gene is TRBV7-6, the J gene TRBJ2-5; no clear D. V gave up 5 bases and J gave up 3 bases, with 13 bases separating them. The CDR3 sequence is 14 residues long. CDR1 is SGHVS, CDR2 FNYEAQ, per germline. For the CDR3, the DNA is TGTGCCAGCAGCCAAAACACAAACGAAGAGACCCAGTACTTC. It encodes CASSQNTNEETQYF.

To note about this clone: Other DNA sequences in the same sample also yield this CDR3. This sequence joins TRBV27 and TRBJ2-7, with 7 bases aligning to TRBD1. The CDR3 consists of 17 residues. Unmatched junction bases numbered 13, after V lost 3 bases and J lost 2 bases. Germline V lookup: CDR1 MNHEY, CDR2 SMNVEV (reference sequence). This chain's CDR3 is CASSFRHRDSSTYEQYF. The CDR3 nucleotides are TGTGCCAGCAGTTTTAGACACCGGGACAGCTCAACCTACGAGCAGTACTTC.

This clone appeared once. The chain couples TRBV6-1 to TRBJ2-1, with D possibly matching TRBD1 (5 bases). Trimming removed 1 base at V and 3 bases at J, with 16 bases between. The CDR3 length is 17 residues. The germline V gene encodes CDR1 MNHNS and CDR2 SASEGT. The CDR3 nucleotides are TGTGCCAGCAGTGAAGGCTTGGGGCAGGTTTACTACAATGAGCAGTTCTTC. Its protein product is CASSEGLGQVYYNEQFF.

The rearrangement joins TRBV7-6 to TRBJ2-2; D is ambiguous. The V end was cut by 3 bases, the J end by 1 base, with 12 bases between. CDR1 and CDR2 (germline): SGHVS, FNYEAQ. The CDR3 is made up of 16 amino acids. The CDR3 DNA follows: TGTGCCAGCAGCTTTATTAATGCAGGGAACACCGGGGAGCTGTTTTTT. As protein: CASSFINAGNTGELFF. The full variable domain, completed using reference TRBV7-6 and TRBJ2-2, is GAGVSQSPRYKVTKRGQDVALRCDPISGHVSLYWYRQALGQGPEFLTYFNYEAQQDKSGLPNDRFSAERPEGSISTLTIQRTEQRDSAMYRCASSFINAGNTGELFFGEGSRLTVL.

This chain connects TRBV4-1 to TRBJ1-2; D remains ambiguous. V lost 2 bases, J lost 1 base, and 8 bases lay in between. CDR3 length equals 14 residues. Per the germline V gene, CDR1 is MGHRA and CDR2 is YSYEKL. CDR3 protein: CASSQFTGNYGYTF. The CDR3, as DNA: TGCGCCAGCAGCCAATTCACGGGTAACTATGGCTACACCTTC.